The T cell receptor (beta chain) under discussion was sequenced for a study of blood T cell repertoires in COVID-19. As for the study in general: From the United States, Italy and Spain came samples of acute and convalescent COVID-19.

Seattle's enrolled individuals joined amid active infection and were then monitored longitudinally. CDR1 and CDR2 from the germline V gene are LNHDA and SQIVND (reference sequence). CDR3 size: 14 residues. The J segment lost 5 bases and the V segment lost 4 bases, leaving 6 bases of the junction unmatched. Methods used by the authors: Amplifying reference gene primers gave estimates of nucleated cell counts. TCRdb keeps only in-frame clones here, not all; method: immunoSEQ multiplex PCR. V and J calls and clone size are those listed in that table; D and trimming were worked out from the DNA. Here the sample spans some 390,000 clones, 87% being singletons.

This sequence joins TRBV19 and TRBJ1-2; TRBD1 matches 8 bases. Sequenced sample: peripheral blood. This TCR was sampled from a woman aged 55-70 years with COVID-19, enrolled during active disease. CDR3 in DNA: TGTGCCAGTAGTAGCAGGGGGCCGCCGTATGGCTACACCTTC. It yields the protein CASSSRGPPYGYTF.